This T cell receptor beta chain was sequenced during a study of T cells after yellow fever vaccination. The study, taken as a whole, reports: Once the booster was given, most primary-vaccination clones reappeared, at approximately 97% for CD4 and around 90% for CD8.

This clonotype was counted ten times or more. Its antigen remains unknown. TCRdb recomputed calls from the 5' RACE reads with MiXCR, one row per CDR3 protein. The sample holds approximately 610,000 distinct CDR3 sequences; about a sixth are singletons and the top ten take 17%. The germline CDR1 and CDR2 sequences are SGHRS and YFSETQ. Trimming took off 4 bases at V and 2 bases at J, with 12 bases between the two ends. This CDR3 comprises 14 residues. The chain recombines TRBV5-1 with TRBJ2-5; D possibly corresponds to TRBD1 (6 bases). The origin of this receptor is a man between 18 and 29 years old who received the YFV17D yellow fever vaccine. The sequences come from PBMCs, collected around 5 days after the first yellow fever vaccination. The CDR3 DNA sequence: TGCGCCAGCAGCAGAACGACAGGTCAAGAGACCCAGTACTTC. It encodes CASSRTTGQETQYF.